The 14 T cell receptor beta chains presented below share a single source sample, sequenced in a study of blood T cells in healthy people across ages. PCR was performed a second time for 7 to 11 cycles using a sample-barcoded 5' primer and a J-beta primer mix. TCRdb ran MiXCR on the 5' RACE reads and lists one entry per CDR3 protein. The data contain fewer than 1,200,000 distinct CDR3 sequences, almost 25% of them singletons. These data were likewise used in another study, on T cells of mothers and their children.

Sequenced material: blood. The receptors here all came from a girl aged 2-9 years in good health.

CDR3 sequence: CASSRRTGKETQYF. In nucleotides, the CDR3 is TGTGCCAGCTCACGCCGCACGGGTAAAGAGACCCAGTACTTC. This chain links TRBV18 with TRBJ2-5; D gene ambiguous. Between the trimmed V and J ends, which lost 4 bases and 3 bases, there was a span of 12 bases. The CDR3 has 14 amino acids. CDR1 is KGHSH and CDR2 is LQKENI in the germline V gene.

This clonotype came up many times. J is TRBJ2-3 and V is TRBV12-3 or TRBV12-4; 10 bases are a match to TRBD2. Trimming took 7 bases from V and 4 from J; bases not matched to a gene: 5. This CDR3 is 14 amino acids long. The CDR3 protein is CASKEAGGPDTQYF. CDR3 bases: TGTGCCAGCAAGGAAGCGGGGGGGCCAGATACGCAGTATTTT.

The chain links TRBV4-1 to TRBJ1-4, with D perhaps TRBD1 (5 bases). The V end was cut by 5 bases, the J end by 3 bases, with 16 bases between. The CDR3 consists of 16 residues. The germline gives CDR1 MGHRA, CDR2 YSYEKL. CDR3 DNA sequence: TGCGCCAGCAGCTCCCCGGGACTAGGGGCTAATGAAAAACTGTTTTTT. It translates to CASSSPGLGANEKLFF.

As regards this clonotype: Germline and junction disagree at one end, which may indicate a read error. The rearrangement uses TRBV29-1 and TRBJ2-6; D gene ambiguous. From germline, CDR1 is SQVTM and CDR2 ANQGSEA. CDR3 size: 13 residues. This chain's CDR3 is CSVDPGGTNVLTF. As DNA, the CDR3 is TGCAGCGTTGATCCGGGTGGGACCAACGTCCTGACTTTC.

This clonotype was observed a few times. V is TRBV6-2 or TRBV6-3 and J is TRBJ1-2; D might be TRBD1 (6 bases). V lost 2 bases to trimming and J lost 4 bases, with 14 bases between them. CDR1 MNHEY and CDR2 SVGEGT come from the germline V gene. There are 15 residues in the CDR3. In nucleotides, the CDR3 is TGTGCCAGCAGTTACGAGGGGGAGAGGATCTATGGCTACACCTTC. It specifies CASSYEGERIYGYTF.

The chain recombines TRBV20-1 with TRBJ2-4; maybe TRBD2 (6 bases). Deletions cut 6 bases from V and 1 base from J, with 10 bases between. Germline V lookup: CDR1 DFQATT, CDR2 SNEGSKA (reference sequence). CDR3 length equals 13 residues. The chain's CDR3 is CSAEGSAKNIQYF. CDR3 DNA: TGCAGTGCGGAGGGGTCGGCCAAAAACATTCAGTACTTC.

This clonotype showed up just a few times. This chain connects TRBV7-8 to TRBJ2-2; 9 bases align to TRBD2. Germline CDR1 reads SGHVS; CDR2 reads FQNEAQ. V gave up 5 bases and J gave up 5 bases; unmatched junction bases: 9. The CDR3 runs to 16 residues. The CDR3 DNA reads TGTGCCAGCAGCGGACCAGCGGGACTAGCAACCGGGGAGCTGTTTTTT. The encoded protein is CASSGPAGLATGELFF.

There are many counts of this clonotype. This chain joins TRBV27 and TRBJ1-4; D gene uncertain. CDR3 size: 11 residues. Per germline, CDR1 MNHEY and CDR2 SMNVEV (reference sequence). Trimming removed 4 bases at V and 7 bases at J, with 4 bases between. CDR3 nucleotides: TGTGCCAGCAGTTCTGGTGAAAAACTGTTTTTT. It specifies CASSSGEKLFF.

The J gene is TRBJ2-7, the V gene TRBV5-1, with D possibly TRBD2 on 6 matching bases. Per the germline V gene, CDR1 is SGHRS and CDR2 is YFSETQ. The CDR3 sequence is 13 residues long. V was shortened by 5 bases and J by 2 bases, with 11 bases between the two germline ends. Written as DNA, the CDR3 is TGCGCCAGCAGGACCGGGAGAACCTACGAGCAGTACTTC. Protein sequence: CASRTGRTYEQYF.

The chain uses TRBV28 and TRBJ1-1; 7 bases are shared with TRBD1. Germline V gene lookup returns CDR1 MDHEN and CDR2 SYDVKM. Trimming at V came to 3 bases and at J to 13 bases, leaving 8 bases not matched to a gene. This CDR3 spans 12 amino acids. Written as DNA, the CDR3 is TGTGCCAGCAGTTTTTGGGCAGGGGGAGATTTCTTT. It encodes CASSFWAGGDFF.

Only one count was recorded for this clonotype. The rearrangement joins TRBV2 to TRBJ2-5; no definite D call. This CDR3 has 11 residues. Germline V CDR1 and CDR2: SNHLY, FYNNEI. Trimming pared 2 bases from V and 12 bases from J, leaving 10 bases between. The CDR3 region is CASSETSEKYF. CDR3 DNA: TGTGCCAGCAGTGAAACGTCAGAAAAGTACTTC.

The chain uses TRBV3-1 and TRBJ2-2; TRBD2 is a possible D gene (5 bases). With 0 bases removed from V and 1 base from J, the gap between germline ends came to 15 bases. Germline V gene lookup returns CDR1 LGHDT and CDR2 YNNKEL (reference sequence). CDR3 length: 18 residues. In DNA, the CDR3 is TGTGCCAGCAGCCAAGATGGGGTGGCGGGCTTGAACACCGGGGAGCTGTTTTTT. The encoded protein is CASSQDGVAGLNTGELFF.

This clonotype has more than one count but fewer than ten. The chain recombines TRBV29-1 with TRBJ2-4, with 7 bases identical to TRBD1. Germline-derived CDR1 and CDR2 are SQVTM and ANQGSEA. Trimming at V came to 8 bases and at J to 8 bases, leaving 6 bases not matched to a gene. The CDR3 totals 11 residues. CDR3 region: CSIRQGHIQYF. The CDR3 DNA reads TGCAGCATTCGACAGGGCCACATTCAGTACTTC.

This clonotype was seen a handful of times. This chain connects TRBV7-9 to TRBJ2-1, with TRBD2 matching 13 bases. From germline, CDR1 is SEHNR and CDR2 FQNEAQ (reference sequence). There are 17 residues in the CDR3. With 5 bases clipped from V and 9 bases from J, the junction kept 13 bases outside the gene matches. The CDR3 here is CASSPGFGTSGNGEQFF. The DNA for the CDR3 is TGTGCCAGCAGCCCCGGTTTCGGGACTAGCGGGAATGGTGAGCAGTTCTTC.